A single sample is the source of the 10 T cell receptor beta chains below, sequenced in a study of regulatory T cells in long-lasting Graves disease. The sample's time point: newly diagnosed GD, antithyroid drugs for less than 3 months. The authors made the TCR library using RNA they extracted from PBMCs. HTBI primers from iRepertoire and Arm-PCR of CDR3 regions yielded the TCR beta libraries. TCRdb passed the multiplex PCR reads through MiXCR, listing each CDR3 protein once. The sample has around 500,000 distinct CDR3 sequences, about 12% seen once. These sequences were also reported in another study, on T cells in Graves' hyperthyroidism and ophthalmopathy.

The sample in question was peripheral blood mononuclear cells (PBMCs), obtained at new diagnosis, from a patient treated with antithyroid drugs. The origin of the receptors is a woman in her twenties or thirties with Graves disease.

In its sample, this clonotype was seen a few times. The chain recombines TRBV29-1 with TRBJ2-4; D may be TRBD2 (7 bases). CDR3 length equals 14 residues. Trimming took off 7 bases at V and 7 bases at J, with 20 bases between the two ends. Germline CDR1 and CDR2: SQVTM and ANQGSEA. The CDR3 spells CSASGGGVRNIQYF. Here the CDR3 DNA reads TGCAGCGCCTCCGGAGGGGGGGTTAGGAACATTCAGTACTTC. Filled out from reference TRBV29-1 and TRBJ2-4, the complete variable domain reads SAVISQKPSRDICQRGTSLTIQCQVDSQVTMMFWYRQQPGQSLTLIATANQGSEATYESGFVIDKFPISRPNLTFSTLTVSNMSPEDSSIYLCSASGGGVRNIQYFGAGTRLSVL.

In this sample, this clonotype turned up many times. The V and J genes are TRBV9 and TRBJ2-3, with 13 bases lining up with TRBD2. Germline loops: CDR1 SGDLS, CDR2 YYNGEE. With 3 bases clipped from V and 6 bases from J, the junction kept 1 base outside the gene matches. This CDR3 comprises 14 residues. CDR3 in DNA: TGTGCCAGCAGCGGGACTAGCGGGAGTGATACGCAGTATTTT. The encoded protein is CASSGTSGSDTQYF.

The table lists this clonotype with a few counts. J is TRBJ2-5 and V is TRBV4-1; TRBD1 matches 8 bases. The CDR3 totals 16 residues. Germline loops: CDR1 MGHRA, CDR2 YSYEKL. V shed 2 bases and J 4 bases; nucleotides not matched to a gene: 9. The CDR3 DNA is TGCGCCAGCAGCCAACTACTCCGACAGGGGAGAGAGACCCAGTACTTC. Translating it yields CASSQLLRQGRETQYF.

The chain joins TRBV6-2 or TRBV6-3 to TRBJ1-1, with D unresolved. CDR1 is MNHEY and CDR2 is SVGEGT in the germline V gene. The CDR3 loop spans 15 amino acids. V lost 7 bases, J lost 4 bases, and 19 bases lay in between. CDR3 in DNA: TGTGCCAGCACTGCTCTCAACTTCGGAGGCACTGAAGCTTTCTTT. This translates into CASTALNFGGTEAFF.

V is TRBV5-1 and J is TRBJ2-7; TRBD1 agrees at 10 bases. CDR1 SGHRS and CDR2 YFSETQ come from the germline V gene. Losses at the gene ends were 2 bases for V and 9 bases for J; bases not matched to a gene: 8. The CDR3 contains 14 residues. CDR3 DNA sequence: TGCGCCAGCAGCTTCGCGGGACAGGGGACCGGGCAGTACTTC. Translated, it gives CASSFAGQGTGQYF.

This clonotype has at least ten counts. The V gene is TRBV20-1, the J gene TRBJ1-2; D unclear. This CDR3 is built from 13 residues. Germline lookup yields CDR1 DFQATT and CDR2 SNEGSKA (reference sequence). The V and J ends lost 1 base and 5 bases respectively, with 11 bases between them. This CDR3 reads CSARGSSGYGYTF. CDR3 sequence (DNA): TGCAGTGCTAGAGGTTCTTCGGGGTATGGCTACACCTTC.

This clonotype was recorded many times. The rearrangement uses TRBV18 and TRBJ2-1, with D hard to call. The CDR3 consists of 13 residues. V was trimmed by 2 bases and J by 6 bases, leaving 8 bases between them. Germline V gene sequence: CDR1 KGHSH, CDR2 LQKENI. The CDR3 here is CASSPWALNEQFF. CDR3 nucleotides: TGTGCCAGCTCACCATGGGCTCTCAATGAGCAGTTCTTC.

This clonotype occurred many times. This chain uses TRBV11-3 with TRBJ2-7; the D gene could be TRBD1 or TRBD2 (5 bases each). The germline V gene has CDR1 SGHNT and CDR2 YENEEA. V was clipped by 8 bases and J by 2 bases, with 13 bases between them. The CDR3 is made up of 13 amino acids. CDR3 loop: CASGTGLTYEQYF. The CDR3 DNA reads TGTGCCAGCGGGACGGGGCTAACCTACGAGCAGTACTTC.

Concerning this clonotype itself: This sequence may be a read error, since a much larger clone differs from it by one base. Since no conserved phenylalanine or tryptophan closes the CDR3, a read error is the likely cause. The chain recombines TRBV11-2 with TRBJ2-5; TRBD2 matches 7 bases. The germline gives CDR1 SGHAT, CDR2 FQNNGV. The CDR3 loop spans 16 amino acids. The J segment lost 5 bases and the V segment lost 6 bases, leaving 15 bases of the junction unmatched. CDR3 DNA: TGTGCCAGCAGTTTTCGACTAGCCTCTTTGTGGGAGACCCAGTACCTC. Translation: CASSFRLASLWETQYL.

About this clonotype itself: Possible read error: a much larger clone is one base away. V is TRBV2 and J is TRBJ2-4, with D possibly TRBD2 on 6 matching bases. Germline V gene lookup returns CDR1 SNHLY and CDR2 FYNNEI. This CDR3 contains 14 residues. As DNA, the CDR3 is TGTGCCAGCAGAGACTGGGAGGCCAAAGACATTCAGTACTTC. Translated: CASRDWEAKDIQYF.